These 30 T cell receptor beta chains were sequenced from one sample in a study of blood T cells in healthy people across ages. A J-beta primer mix and a sample-barcoded 5' primer were used in a second PCR of about 7 to 11 cycles. TCRdb ran MiXCR on the 5' RACE reads and lists one entry per CDR3 protein. The sample includes 450,000 to 600,000 distinct CDR3 sequences, about 26% of them seen just once. These data also featured in a second study, about T cells of mothers and their children.

What was sequenced was blood. These receptors all stem from a boy between 2 and 15 years old in good health.

This clonotype appeared many times. This chain uses TRBV14 with TRBJ2-7; D uncertain. Germline lookup yields CDR1 SGHDN and CDR2 FVKESK. Trimming removed 5 bases at V and 9 bases at J, with 17 bases between. CDR3 length: 13 amino acids. CDR3 sequence (DNA): TGTGCCAGCAGCACCCATCAGAACTCCGGGCAGTACTTC. Encoded protein: CASSTHQNSGQYF.

This clonotype was detected a few times. This chain connects TRBV7-9 to TRBJ2-5, with a weak D call TRBD2 (6 bases). Trimming took 1 base from V and 5 from J, leaving 14 bases between them. The CDR3 runs 15 residues. CDR1 and CDR2 from the germline V gene are SEHNR and FQNEAQ (reference sequence). The CDR3 DNA reads TGTGCCAGCAGCTTAGGACTAGAGGGGTCGGAGACCCAGTACTTC. Amino acid sequence: CASSLGLEGSETQYF.

The chain has TRBV5-1 and TRBJ2-5, with D hard to call. V lost 9 bases to trimming and J lost 1 base, with 19 bases between them. This CDR3 contains 15 residues. Germline V gives CDR1 SGHRS, CDR2 YFSETQ. The CDR3: CAINWDDGIQETQYF. The CDR3 nucleotides are TGCGCCATCAACTGGGATGACGGTATCCAAGAGACCCAGTACTTC.

This clonotype was counted a few times. The chain is built from TRBV20-1 and TRBJ2-5; 11 bases fit TRBD2. The J call may be wrong; the DNA end is better matched by TRBJ2-1. The germline CDR1 and CDR2 sequences are DFQATT and SNEGSKA (reference sequence). This CDR3 spans 14 amino acids. The CDR3 DNA reads TGCAGTGCTAGGGGAATGAGGACTAGCGGGGAGCAGTTCTTC. Translation gives CSARGMRTSGEQFF.

The sample holds a few counts of this clonotype. The rearrangement uses TRBV29-1 and TRBJ2-5; TRBD1 agrees at 9 bases. Judging by the DNA end, TRBJ2-1 fits better; the J call may be wrong. Germline values: CDR1 SQVTM, CDR2 ANQGSEA. This CDR3 has 13 residues. CDR3 region: CSVDGTGINEQFF. CDR3 sequence (DNA): TGCAGCGTTGACGGGACAGGGATAAATGAGCAGTTCTTC.

This clonotype was observed at least ten times. This chain links TRBV12-3 or TRBV12-4 with TRBJ1-5; 9 nucleotides agree with TRBD1. This CDR3 has 14 residues. The trim removed 6 bases at V and 7 bases at J, leaving 7 bases unmatched. The chain's CDR3 is CASSLTGGGQPQHF. The CDR3 DNA is TGTGCCAGCAGCTTAACAGGGGGCGGGCAGCCCCAGCATTTT.

This clonotype occurred a few times. V gene TRBV19 combines with J gene TRBJ1-6; TRBD1 is a possible D gene (5 bases). Looked up from germline, CDR1 is LNHDA and CDR2 is SQIVND (reference sequence). The CDR3 consists of 12 residues. The germline V and J ends were trimmed by 3 bases and 9 bases, with 6 bases remaining between them. The CDR3 bases are TGTGCCAGTAGTATTGGGGGTTCACCCCTCCACTTT. Its protein product is CASSIGGSPLHF.

The chain recombines TRBV20-1 with TRBJ2-3, with 9 bases aligning to TRBD1. Germline loops: CDR1 DFQATT, CDR2 SNEGSKA (reference sequence). The V segment lost 6 bases and the J segment 4 bases; nucleotides outside the gene matches: 8. This CDR3 region has 14 residues. CDR3 in amino acids: CSAKRDRASDTQYF. The CDR3 DNA reads TGCAGTGCAAAACGGGACAGGGCCTCAGATACGCAGTATTTT.

This chain joins TRBV4-3 and TRBJ2-7; D not certain. Trimming left V 0 bases short and J 3 bases short, with 6 bases between. The germline V gene encodes CDR1 LGHNA and CDR2 YSLEER. The CDR3 is 13 amino acids. CDR3 in DNA: TGCGCCAGCAGCCAAGATTTGGGCTACGAGCAGTACTTC. It translates to CASSQDLGYEQYF.

This clonotype was detected only once. CDR3 nucleotides: TGTGCCAGCAGCTTAGCGTCGAGTGGGTCCGGGGAGCTGTTTTTT. Protein sequence: CASSLASSGSGELFF. The genes are TRBV7-7 and TRBJ2-2; D gene uncertain. The CDR3 totals 15 residues. The germline gives CDR1 SSHAT, CDR2 FNYEAQ (reference sequence). Trimming removed 0 bases from V and 6 bases from J, with 11 bases in between.

This clonotype is a singleton in its sample. CDR3 sequence: CSASRGQGVHQPQHF. DNA of the CDR3: TGCAGTGCTAGTAGGGGACAGGGAGTACATCAGCCCCAGCATTTT. J is TRBJ1-5 and V is TRBV20-1; TRBD1 matches 9 bases. The CDR3 covers 15 residues. With 3 bases clipped from V and 5 bases from J, the junction kept 8 bases outside the gene matches. CDR1 and CDR2 (germline): DFQATT, SNEGSKA (reference sequence).

This clonotype was found a few times. This sequence joins TRBV20-1 and TRBJ2-1; D perhaps matches TRBD2 (6 bases). The germline V gene has CDR1 DFQATT and CDR2 SNEGSKA (reference sequence). The CDR3 length is 15 residues. V lost 3 bases and J lost 4, with 16 bases in between. The CDR3 coding sequence is TGCAGTGCTAGTTCCTCTAGGCGGGGTTACAATGAGCAGTTCTTC. This gives the protein CSASSSRRGYNEQFF.

Only a few counts were recorded for this clonotype. The V and J genes are TRBV4-2 and TRBJ1-4; 8 bases agree with TRBD1. The length of the CDR3 is 17 residues. Germline assignment: CDR1 LGHNA and CDR2 YNFKEQ. J was trimmed by 3 bases and V by 4 bases; bases with no gene match: 10. CDR3 sequence (DNA): TGTGCCAGCAGCCCACTCCCGGACAGGGAAGCTAATGAAAAACTGTTTTTT. Translating gives CASSPLPDREANEKLFF.

Worth noting for this clonotype: This may be a read error, as it is one base from a much larger clone. The chain is built from TRBV6-1 and TRBJ2-3; D is uncertain. In germline, CDR1 is MNHNS, CDR2 SASEGT. V was shortened by 2 bases and J by 2 bases, with 5 bases between the two germline ends. The CDR3 extends over 13 amino acids. The CDR3 reads CASSERDTDTQYF. The CDR3 coding sequence is TGTGCCAGCAGTGAAAGGGACACAGATACGCAGTATTTT.

The chain employs TRBV29-1 and TRBJ2-2, with D unresolved. This CDR3 is built from 14 residues. V lost 3 bases, J lost 1 base, and 9 bases lay in between. The V gene's germline CDR1 is SQVTM and CDR2 ANQGSEA. This CDR3 is CSVDRLQNTGELFF. DNA of the CDR3: TGCAGCGTTGACCGTCTACAGAACACCGGGGAGCTGTTTTTT.

This clonotype appeared a few times. The CDR3 protein is CASSLEGVEQYF. The CDR3, as DNA: TGTGCCAGCAGCTTAGAAGGGGTCGAGCAGTACTTC. V and J are TRBV13 and TRBJ2-7, with D possibly TRBD1 on 5 matching bases. Germline-derived CDR1 and CDR2 are PRHDT and FYEKMQ (reference sequence). The V gene lost 1 base and the J gene lost 6 bases, with 7 bases spanning the gap. The CDR3 runs to 12 residues.

This sequence joins TRBV6-5 and TRBJ2-7; TRBD1 is a possible D gene (6 bases). Trimming stripped 6 bases from V and 4 bases from J, with 19 bases between. Germline CDR1 and CDR2: MNHEY and SVGAGI. The CDR3 length is 15 residues. The CDR3 sequence is CASSMWVRGRYEQYF. The CDR3 DNA reads as TGTGCCAGCAGCATGTGGGTCAGGGGCAGATACGAGCAGTACTTC.

The sample holds a few counts of this clonotype. This chain connects TRBV5-4 to TRBJ2-1; D might be TRBD1 (5 bases). The CDR3 extends over 15 amino acids. With 7 bases removed from V and 5 bases from J, the gap between germline ends came to 19 bases. Germline V lookup: CDR1 SGHNT, CDR2 YYREEE (reference sequence). CDR3 in DNA: TGTGCCAGCGCGCTTCCAGGGTTCTCGAACAATGAGCAGTTCTTC. This gives the protein CASALPGFSNNEQFF.

The CDR3 spells CASSLWTSGRDTQYF. Written as DNA, the CDR3 is TGTGCCAGCAGCTTATGGACTAGCGGTAGGGATACGCAGTATTTT. This sequence joins TRBV7-9 and TRBJ2-3, with 10 bases lining up with TRBD2. The CDR3 contains 15 residues. Trimming at V came to 2 bases and at J to 6 bases, leaving 5 bases not matched to a gene. In germline, CDR1 is SEHNR, CDR2 FQNEAQ (reference sequence).

This chain uses TRBV10-3 with TRBJ2-1, with no clear D. The J call is doubtful: the DNA matches TRBJ2-7 better. This CDR3 is 13 amino acids long. The germline V gene encodes CDR1 ENHRY and CDR2 SYGVKD. CDR3 DNA: TGTGCCATCAGCCAACAAAGGGAATACGAGCAGTACTTC. This sequence encodes CAISQQREYEQYF.

A few counts support this clonotype. The chain is built from TRBV29-1 and TRBJ2-5; D remains unclear. The J call could be wrong; TRBJ2-1 is a better fit for the DNA end. The CDR3 spans 12 residues. Germline lookup yields CDR1 SQVTM and CDR2 ANQGSEA. The CDR3 DNA reads as TGCAGCGGCCTCCCCCATGACAATGAGCAGTTCTTC. This gives the protein CSGLPHDNEQFF.

This chain connects TRBV6-5 to TRBJ1-2, with D perhaps matching TRBD1 (5 bases). V lost 6 bases, J lost 4 bases, and 18 bases lay in between. Per germline, CDR1 MNHEY and CDR2 SVGAGI. This CDR3 has 15 amino acids. CDR3 nucleotide sequence: TGTGCCAGCAGGGGACTTGGGTCTCGGGGCTATGGCTACACCTTC. This gives the protein CASRGLGSRGYGYTF.

This chain joins TRBV29-1 and TRBJ2-6, with D unclear. V was cut by 4 bases and J by 5 bases, with 3 bases left in between. The CDR3 is 11 amino acids. Germline CDR1 is SQVTM and CDR2 is ANQGSEA. CDR3 sequence reads: CSVVWANVLTF. For the CDR3, the DNA is TGCAGCGTTGTGTGGGCCAACGTCCTGACTTTC. Full variable domain (rest looked up from reference TRBV29-1 and TRBJ2-6): SAVISQKPSRDICQRGTSLTIQCQVDSQVTMMFWYRQQPGQSLTLIATANQGSEATYESGFVIDKFPISRPNLTFSTLTVSNMSPEDSSIYLCSVVWANVLTFGAGSRLTVL.

A single count supports this clonotype. The chain combines TRBV20-1 with TRBJ1-5, with 7 bases that match TRBD1. Unmatched junction bases numbered 6, after V lost 3 bases and J lost 4 bases. CDR3 size: 14 residues. Germline values: CDR1 DFQATT, CDR2 SNEGSKA (reference sequence). CDR3 sequence: CSARDNRGNQPQHF. DNA for the CDR3: TGCAGTGCTAGGGACAACAGGGGAAATCAGCCCCAGCATTTT.

V usage is TRBV6-1 and J usage is TRBJ2-6, with 9 bases lining up with TRBD1. Trimming removed 6 bases from V and 5 bases from J; junction bases left unmatched: 14. The CDR3 is 18 amino acids. From germline, CDR1 is MNHNS and CDR2 SASEGT. In DNA, the CDR3 is TGTGCCAGCAGAGCCCGGGACAGGGCCTTTTTTCGGGCCAACGTCCTGACTTTC. Encoded protein: CASRARDRAFFRANVLTF.

This clonotype came up a few times. V and J are TRBV3-1 and TRBJ2-5; 11 bases line up with TRBD2. Trimming at V came to 0 bases and at J to 4 bases, leaving 7 bases not matched to a gene. Germline V gene data show CDR1 as LGHDT and CDR2 as YNNKEL (reference sequence). The CDR3 totals 17 residues. The CDR3: CASSQDIAGGVRETQYF. For the CDR3, the DNA is TGTGCCAGCAGCCAAGATATAGCGGGGGGGGTACGAGAGACCCAGTACTTC.

The chain carries TRBV7-7 and TRBJ2-6, with D perhaps being TRBD1 or TRBD2 (5 bases each). This CDR3 has 15 residues. V gave up 5 bases and J gave up 2 bases, with 10 bases separating them. Germline V gene lookup returns CDR1 SSHAT and CDR2 FNYEAQ (reference sequence). The CDR3 loop reads CASSPGTAGANVLTF. CDR3 nucleotide sequence: TGTGCCAGCAGCCCAGGGACGGCTGGGGCCAACGTCCTGACTTTC.

The V and J genes are TRBV12-3 or TRBV12-4 and TRBJ2-4; TRBD2 aligns across 9 bases. V lost 7 bases and J lost 2; bases outside the gene matches: 3. The CDR3 extends over 14 amino acids. DNA for the CDR3: TGTGCCAGCAAGGCTAGCGGGACCAAAAACATTCAGTACTTC. It encodes CASKASGTKNIQYF.

This clonotype came up a few times. J is TRBJ2-3 and V is TRBV6-1; D may be TRBD1 (5 bases). From germline, CDR1 is MNHNS and CDR2 SASEGT. The CDR3 consists of 16 residues. V was trimmed by 2 bases and J by 0 bases, leaving 12 bases between them. CDR3 region: CASSEQGSASTDTQYF. DNA of the CDR3: TGTGCCAGCAGTGAACAGGGTTCCGCTAGCACAGATACGCAGTATTTT.

The rearrangement joins TRBV13 to TRBJ2-3; D is unclear. Germline loops: CDR1 PRHDT, CDR2 FYEKMQ (reference sequence). The CDR3 runs 14 residues. V lost 2 bases and J 2 bases, leaving 8 bases between the germline ends. The CDR3 spells CASSLHTTTDTQYF. In DNA, the CDR3 is TGTGCCAGCAGCTTACATACTACCACAGATACGCAGTATTTT.